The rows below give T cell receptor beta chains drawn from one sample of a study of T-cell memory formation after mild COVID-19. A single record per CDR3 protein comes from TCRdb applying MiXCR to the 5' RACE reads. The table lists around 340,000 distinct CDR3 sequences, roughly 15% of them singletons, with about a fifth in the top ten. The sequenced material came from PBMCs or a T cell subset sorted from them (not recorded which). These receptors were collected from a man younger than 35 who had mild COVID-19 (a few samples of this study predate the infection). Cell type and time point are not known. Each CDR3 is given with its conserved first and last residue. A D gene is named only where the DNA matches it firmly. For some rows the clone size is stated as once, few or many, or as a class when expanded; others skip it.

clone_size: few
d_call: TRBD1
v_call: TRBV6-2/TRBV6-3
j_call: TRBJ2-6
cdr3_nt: TGTGCCGGCAGGGGGACTGGGGCCAACGTCCTGACTTTC
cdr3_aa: CAGRGTGANVLTF

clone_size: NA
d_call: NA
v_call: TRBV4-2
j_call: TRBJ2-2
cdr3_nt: TGTGCCAGCAGCCAAGATAGGTTAACCGGGGAGCTGTTTTTT
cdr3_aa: CASSQDRLTGELFF

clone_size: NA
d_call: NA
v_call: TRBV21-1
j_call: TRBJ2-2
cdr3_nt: TGTGCCAGCATGGCAAGGGGGGTCACCGGGGAGCTGTTTTTT
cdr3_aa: CASMARGVTGELFF

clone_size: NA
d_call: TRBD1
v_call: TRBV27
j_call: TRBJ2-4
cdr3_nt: TGTGCCAGCACCCCCGACAGGGGGGGAGACATTCAGTACTTC
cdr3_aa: CASTPDRGGDIQYF

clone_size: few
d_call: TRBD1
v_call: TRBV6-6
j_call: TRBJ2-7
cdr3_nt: TGTGCCAGCAGTGACTCCCCAGGGGGCAGCTCCTACGAGCAGTACTTC
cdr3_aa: CASSDSPGGSSYEQYF

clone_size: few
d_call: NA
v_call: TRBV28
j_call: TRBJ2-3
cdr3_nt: TGTGCCAGCAGTCCTCCGACAGTGGGAGATACGCAGTATTTT
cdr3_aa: CASSPPTVGDTQYF

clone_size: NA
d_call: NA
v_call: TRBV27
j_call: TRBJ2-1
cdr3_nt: TGTGCCAGCTCCCTAGAGTGGGGTTCCTACAATGAGCAGTTCTTC
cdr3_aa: CASSLEWGSYNEQFF

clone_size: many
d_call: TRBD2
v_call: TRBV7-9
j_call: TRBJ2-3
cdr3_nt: TGTGCCAGCAGCCCCCCGATAGCGGGGGGCACAGATACGCAGTATTTT
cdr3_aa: CASSPPIAGGTDTQYF

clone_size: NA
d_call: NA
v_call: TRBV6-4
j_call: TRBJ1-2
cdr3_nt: TGTGCCAGCAGTGACTCGCTGGTCGGTGGGGTCCATGGCTACACCTTC
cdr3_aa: CASSDSLVGGVHGYTF

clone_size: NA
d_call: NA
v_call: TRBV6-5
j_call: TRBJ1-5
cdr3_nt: TGTGCCAGCAGCAACGACGGTAATAGCAATCAGCCCCAGCATTTT
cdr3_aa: CASSNDGNSNQPQHF

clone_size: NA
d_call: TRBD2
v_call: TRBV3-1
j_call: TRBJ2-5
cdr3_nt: TGTGCCAGCAGCGGAGCGGGGGTGCGTGAGACCCAGTACTTC
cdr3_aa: CASSGAGVRETQYF

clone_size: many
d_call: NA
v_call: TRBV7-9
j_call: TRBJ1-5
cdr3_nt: TGTGCCAGCAGCACCGGAGCCCCGCTCGTTAGCAATCAGCCCCAGCATTTT
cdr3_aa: CASSTGAPLVSNQPQHF

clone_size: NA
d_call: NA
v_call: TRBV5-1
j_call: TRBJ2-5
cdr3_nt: TGCGCCAGCAGCTTGCGGGCCCGAGGTGAGACCCAGTACTTC
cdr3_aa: CASSLRARGETQYF

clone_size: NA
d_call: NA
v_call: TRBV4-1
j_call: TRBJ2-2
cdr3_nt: TGCGCCAGCAGCCAAGTCGTCTCTCCAACCGGGGAGCTGTTTTTT
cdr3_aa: CASSQVVSPTGELFF

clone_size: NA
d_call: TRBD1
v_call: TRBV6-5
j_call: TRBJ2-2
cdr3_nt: TGTGCCAGCAGCAAACAGGGGGCGCACTTCGGGGAGCTGTTTTTT
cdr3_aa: CASSKQGAHFGELFF

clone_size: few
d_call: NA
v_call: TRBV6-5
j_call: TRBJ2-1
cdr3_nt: TGTGCCAGCAGTTATAAACAGAGCTCCTACAATGAGCAGTTCTTC
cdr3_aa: CASSYKQSSYNEQFF

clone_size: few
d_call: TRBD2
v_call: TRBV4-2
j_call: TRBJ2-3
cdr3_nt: TGTGCCAGCAGCCAAGGCCCTGGGACTAGCGCCACAGATACGCAGTATTTT
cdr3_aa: CASSQGPGTSATDTQYF

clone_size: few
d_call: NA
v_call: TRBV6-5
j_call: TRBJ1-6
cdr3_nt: TGTGCCAGCAGTCCTAGACGCCTCTCCAACCTCCACTTT
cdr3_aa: CASSPRRLSNLHF

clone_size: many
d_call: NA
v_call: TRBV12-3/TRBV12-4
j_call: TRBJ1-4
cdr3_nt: TGTGCCAGCAGCTCCACAGGGCGCGGAGGAAAACTGTTTTTT
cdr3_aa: CASSSTGRGGKLFF

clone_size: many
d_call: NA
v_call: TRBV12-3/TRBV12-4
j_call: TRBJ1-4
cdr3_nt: TGTGCCAGCAGTTTAAACGCAGGGAAGGACGAAAAACTGTTTTTT
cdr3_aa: CASSLNAGKDEKLFF

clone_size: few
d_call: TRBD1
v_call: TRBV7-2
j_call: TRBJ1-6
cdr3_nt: TGTGCCAGCAGCTTAGGGACAGGGGATGGTTCACCCCTCCACTTT
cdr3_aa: CASSLGTGDGSPLHF

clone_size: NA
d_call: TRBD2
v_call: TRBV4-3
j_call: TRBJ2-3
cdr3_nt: TGCGCCTCCCAGAAGCGGGGAGGCACAGATACGCAGTATTTT
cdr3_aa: CASQKRGGTDTQYF

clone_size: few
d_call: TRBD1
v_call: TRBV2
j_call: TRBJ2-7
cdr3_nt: TGTGCCAGCAGTGCGACGATCCGGGACAGAAAGGGGGATTTC
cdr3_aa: CASSATIRDRKGDF

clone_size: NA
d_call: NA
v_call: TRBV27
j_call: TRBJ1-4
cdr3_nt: TGTGCCAGCAGTTTATCGGGACCTAAGAATGAAAAACTGTTTTTT
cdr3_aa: CASSLSGPKNEKLFF

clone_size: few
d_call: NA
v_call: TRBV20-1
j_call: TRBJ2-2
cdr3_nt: TGCAGTGCTAGAGATTTGGGACATACGAACACCGGGGAGCTGTTTTTT
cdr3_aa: CSARDLGHTNTGELFF

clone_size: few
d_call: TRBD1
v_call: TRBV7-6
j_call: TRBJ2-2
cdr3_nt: TGTGCCAGCAGCACTCGGACAGGGGATTCCGGGGAGCTGTTTTTT
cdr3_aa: CASSTRTGDSGELFF

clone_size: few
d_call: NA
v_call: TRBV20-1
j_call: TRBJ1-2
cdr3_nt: TGCAGTGCTAGCCGGGGACACACCTTC
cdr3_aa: CSASRGHTF

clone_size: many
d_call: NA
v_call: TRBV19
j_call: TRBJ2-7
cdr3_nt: TGTGCCAGTAGTACCAACCGCCGGGACACCCCTCTCCTACTCGAGCAGTACTTC
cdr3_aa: CASSTNRRDTPLLLEQYF

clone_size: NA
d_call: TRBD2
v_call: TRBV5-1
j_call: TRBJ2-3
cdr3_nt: TGCGCCAGCAGCTTGCGGCGGGGGGCCGACCTCACAGATACGCAGTATTTT
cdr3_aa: CASSLRRGADLTDTQYF

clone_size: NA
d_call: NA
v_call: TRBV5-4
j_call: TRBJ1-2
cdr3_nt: TGTGCCAGCAGCGAACCGAGGGGACCGGTGATTGGCTACACCTTC
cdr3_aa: CASSEPRGPVIGYTF

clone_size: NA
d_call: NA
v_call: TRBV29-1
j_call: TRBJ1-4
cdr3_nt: TGCAGCGGGGCCCTGTGGGGTGAAAAACTGTTTTTT
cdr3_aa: CSGALWGEKLFF

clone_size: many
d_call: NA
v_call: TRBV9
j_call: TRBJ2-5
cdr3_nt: TGTGCCAGCAGCATTAGCCAAGGGCTACAAGAGACCCAGTACTTC
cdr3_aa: CASSISQGLQETQYF

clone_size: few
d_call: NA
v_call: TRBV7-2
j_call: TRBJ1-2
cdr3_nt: TGTGCCAGCAGCTTAGATACGGTAGACTATGGCTACACCTTC
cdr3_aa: CASSLDTVDYGYTF

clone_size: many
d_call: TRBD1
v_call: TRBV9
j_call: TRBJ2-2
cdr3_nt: TGTGCCAGCAGCGTAGCTCCGGGACAGCTCACCGGGGAGCTGTTTTTT
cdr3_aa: CASSVAPGQLTGELFF

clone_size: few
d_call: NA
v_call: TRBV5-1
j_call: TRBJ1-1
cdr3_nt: TGCGCCAGCAGCTCCGTGGGGTTCAGGGTGAAGACTGAAGCTTTCTTT
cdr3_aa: CASSSVGFRVKTEAFF

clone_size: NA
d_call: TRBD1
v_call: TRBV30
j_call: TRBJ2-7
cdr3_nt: TGTGCCTGGAGTGTAAGGGGGACCGGGACAGGGGAACGGAGGCAGTACTTC
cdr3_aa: CAWSVRGTGTGERRQYF

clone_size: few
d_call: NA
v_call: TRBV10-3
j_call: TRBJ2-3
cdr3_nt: TGTGCCATCAGTGAGTCGACAGGAACAGATACGCAGTATTTT
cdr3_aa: CAISESTGTDTQYF

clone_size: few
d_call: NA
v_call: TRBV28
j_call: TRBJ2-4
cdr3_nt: TGTGCCAGCAGTACAGGGAACATTCAGTACTTC
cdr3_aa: CASSTGNIQYF

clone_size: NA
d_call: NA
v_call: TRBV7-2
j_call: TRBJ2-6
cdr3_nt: TGTGCCAGCAGCTTAAGGGTCAGCTCTGGGGCCAACGTCCTGACTTTC
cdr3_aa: CASSLRVSSGANVLTF

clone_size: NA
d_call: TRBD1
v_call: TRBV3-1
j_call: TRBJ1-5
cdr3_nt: TGTGCCAGCAGCCAAAGCGACAGGGGTGTCAAGACCCAGCATTTT
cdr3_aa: CASSQSDRGVKTQHF

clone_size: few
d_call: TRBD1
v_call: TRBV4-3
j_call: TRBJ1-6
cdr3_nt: TGCGCCAGCAGCCAAGATGGGGACAGGGGGCATTCACCCCTCCACTTT
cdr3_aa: CASSQDGDRGHSPLHF

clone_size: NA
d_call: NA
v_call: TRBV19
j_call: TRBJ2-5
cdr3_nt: TGTGCCAGTAGTGAACAGGCGGCGGGACACCTTGGGGGAGAGACCCAGTACTTC
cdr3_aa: CASSEQAAGHLGGETQYF

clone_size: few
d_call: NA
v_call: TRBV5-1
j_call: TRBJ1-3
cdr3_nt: TGCGCCAGCAGCCCGGTCGGTCTGACGGACACCATATATTTT
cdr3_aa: CASSPVGLTDTIYF

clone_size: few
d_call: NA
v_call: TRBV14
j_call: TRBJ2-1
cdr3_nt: TGTGCCAGCAGCCACGGCGACTGGTACTCGGGATGGGATGATGAGCAGTTCTTC
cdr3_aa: CASSHGDWYSGWDDEQFF

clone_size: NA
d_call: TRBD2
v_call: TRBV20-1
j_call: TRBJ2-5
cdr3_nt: TGCAGTGCTAGATGGAGAGGTAGCGGGGCTTCCAGGGAGACCCAGTACTTC
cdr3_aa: CSARWRGSGASRETQYF